The entry that follows covers one TCR beta chain sequence. The V and J ends lost 2 bases and 2 bases respectively, with 10 bases between them. The CDR3 is made up of 14 amino acids. In germline, CDR1 is MDHEN, CDR2 SYDVKM. This record belongs to a study of shared clonotypes between healthy human individuals. A roughly 200 ng quantity of DNA, roughly 30,000 T cell genomes, went into the sorted-subset replicate PCRs. Only in-frame clones appear in the TCRdb table, and some are missing; sequencing was by immunoSEQ multiplex PCR. The table lists about 1.1 million clones, about four fifths of them singletons.

V is TRBV28 and J is TRBJ2-7; D unresolved. The sequenced material came from memory CD4+ T cells from PBMCs. Subset in this sample: CD45RA-negative fraction. The TCR comes from a man aged 18 to 29 in good health. Some clones in this sample may be carry-over from other donors' samples. The CDR3 loop is CASSLPSTTYEQYF. The CDR3 DNA is TGTGCCAGCAGTTTACCCTCCACAACCTACGAGCAGTACTTC.